This T cell receptor beta chain was captured in a study of blood T cell repertoires in COVID-19. Study as a whole: Sample material is recorded as cDNA or gDNA derived from T cells, B-cell-depleted T cells, or PBMCs.

Clinical history as reported by participants underpinned cohort assignment. Two negative PCRs, clearance, or symptom resolution were required of recovered Cohort 3 donors. In the original processing: Scientists estimated how many nucleated cells there were by amplifying reference gene primers. Method: immunoSEQ multiplex PCR; TCRdb's copy keeps in-frame clones and lacks some. From that table come the V and J calls and clone size; the DNA was used to work out D and trimming. In the table there are around 150,000 clones, around four fifths of which are singletons. V lost 0 bases, J lost 1 base, and 15 bases lay in between. The CDR3 is 17 residues long. Germline loops: CDR1 KGHSH, CDR2 LQKENI.

Material for sequencing was PBMCs or T cells enriched from blood (not recorded which). This rearrangement joins TRBV18 to TRBJ1-1, with no clear D. This TCR derives from a woman aged 35 to 49 who had recovered from COVID-19. This CDR3 reads CASSPPVGTAKNTEAFF. The CDR3 nucleotides are TGTGCCAGCTCACCACCTGTCGGTACAGCCAAGAACACTGAAGCTTTCTTT.